A selection of T cell receptor beta chains follows, all from one sample in a study of blood T cell repertoires in COVID-19. Libraries were prepared by immunoSEQ multiplex PCR; TCRdb keeps only in-frame clonotypes and omits some of them. The table shows 400,000 or so clones, with 80% to 90% occurring only once. Sample: PBMCs or T cells enriched from blood (not recorded which). Receptor source: a man aged 40-49 years in a cohort exposed to, infected with or recovered from COVID-19 (not recorded which). Both conserved end residues are part of each CDR3. D genes are given only for firm matches. Clone sizes are given selectively: once, few, many, or a class where the clone is expanded.

v_gene	len	d_gene	j_gene	abundance	CDR3aa	CDR3nt
TRBV5-8	14	NA	TRBJ2-4	NA	CASSFRGRVNIQYF	TGTGCCAGCAGCTTTCGGGGAAGAGTAAACATTCAGTACTTC
TRBV3-1/TRBV3-2	12	TRBD2	TRBJ2-7	NA	CASSPWGGEQYF	TGTGCCAGCAGCCCCTGGGGGGGCGAGCAGTACTTC
TRBV21-1	16	NA	TRBJ2-7	NA	CASSKGASGATYEQYF	TGTGCCAGCAGCAAAGGAGCTAGCGGGGCCACCTACGAGCAGTACTTC
TRBV28	18	TRBD1	TRBJ1-5	few	CASRRAGTGGLGNQPQHF	TGTGCCAGCAGACGAGCCGGGACAGGGGGCTTAGGCAATCAGCCCCAGCATTTT
TRBV15	15	NA	TRBJ2-7	NA	CATSRYNERRSTQYF	TGTGCCACCAGCAGATATAATGAGCGGAGGTCAACGCAGTACTTC
TRBV2	13	TRBD2	TRBJ2-2	once	CASRTSQTGELFF	TGTGCCAGCCGGACTAGTCAAACCGGGGAGCTGTTTTTT
TRBV27	19	TRBD2	TRBJ2-3	NA	CASRRRGETLLAATDTQYF	TGTGCCAGCAGGCGCCGGGGGGAGACGCTACTAGCGGCCACAGATACGCAGTATTTT
TRBV5-1	14	NA	TRBJ2-3	NA	CASRDPGNTDTQYF	TGCGCCAGCAGGGATCCAGGGAACACAGATACGCAGTATTTT
TRBV3-1/TRBV3-2	14	NA	TRBJ1-3	NA	CASSQQGSGNTIYF	TGTGCCAGCAGCCAACAGGGTTCTGGAAACACCATATATTTT
TRBV6-5	13	TRBD1	TRBJ1-2	NA	CASSYRQGHGYTF	TGTGCCAGCAGTTACAGACAGGGCCATGGCTACACCTTC
TRBV6-1	15	NA	TRBJ1-3	NA	CASSEGSGSGNTIYF	TGTGCCAGCAGTGAAGGGAGTGGGTCCGGAAACACCATATATTTT
TRBV10-3	15	TRBD1	TRBJ1-1	NA	CAISESDRGSTEAFF	TGTGCCATCAGTGAGTCGGACAGGGGATCCACTGAAGCTTTCTTT
TRBV18	14	TRBD1	TRBJ1-2	NA	CASSPGQGAYGYTF	TGTGCCAGCTCTCCCGGACAGGGGGCATATGGCTACACCTTC
TRBV7-8	16	NA	TRBJ2-3	NA	CASSLAGALTRRTQYF	TGTGCCAGCAGCTTAGCGGGGGCGTTGACGAGAAGGACGCAGTATTTT
TRBV15	14	NA	TRBJ2-7	NA	CATSKGGDLYEQYF	TGTGCCACCAGCAAAGGGGGGGATCTGTACGAGCAGTACTTC
TRBV28	14	NA	TRBJ2-1	NA	CASSPTSSYNEQFF	TGTGCCAGCAGTCCGACTAGCTCCTACAATGAGCAGTTCTTC
TRBV25-1	14	NA	TRBJ1-1	NA	CASRGGTRNTEAFF	TGTGCCAGCAGGGGAGGGACGAGGAACACTGAAGCTTTCTTT
TRBV11-2	15	NA	TRBJ1-1	NA	CASSLDPVPNTEAFF	TGTGCCAGCAGCTTAGATCCGGTACCGAACACTGAAGCTTTCTTT
TRBV19	17	TRBD2	TRBJ2-1	once	CASKRVPLAGTGNEQFF	TGTGCCAGTAAGAGAGTCCCATTAGCGGGAACGGGGAATGAGCAGTTCTTC
TRBV30	13	NA	TRBJ1-1	NA	CAWSSQGNTEAFF	TGTGCCTGGAGTTCTCAGGGAAACACTGAAGCTTTCTTT
TRBV24-1	14	TRBD1	TRBJ2-1	NA	CATSDFTGANEQFF	TGTGCCACCAGTGATTTCACAGGGGCCAATGAGCAGTTCTTC
TRBV7-9	15	NA	TRBJ1-4	NA	CASSLATQANEKLFF	TGTGCCAGCAGCTTAGCGACGCAGGCTAATGAAAAACTGTTTTTT
TRBV6-5	14	TRBD1	TRBJ2-1	NA	CASSLTGFFNEQFF	TGTGCCAGCAGTTTGACAGGGTTTTTCAATGAGCAGTTCTTC
TRBV7-2	15	NA	TRBJ1-2	once	CASSPGQQRHYGYTF	TGTGCCAGCAGCCCCGGACAGCAACGACACTATGGCTACACCTTC
TRBV28	13	NA	TRBJ2-7	once	CASSLANTYEQYF	TGTGCCAGCAGTTTAGCGAATACCTACGAGCAGTACTTC
TRBV6-1	16	TRBD2	TRBJ2-7	NA	CASSESPAAGRYEQYF	TGTGCCAGCAGTGAATCCCCCGCAGCGGGACGCTACGAGCAGTACTTC
TRBV11-3	13	TRBD2	TRBJ2-1	NA	CASSPGGGREQFF	TGTGCCAGCAGCCCCGGGGGGGGACGCGAGCAGTTCTTC
TRBV29-1	12	NA	TRBJ1-5	NA	CSVRDTGQPQHF	TGCAGCGTCCGGGACACCGGTCAGCCCCAGCATTTT
TRBV28	16	TRBD2	TRBJ2-5	NA	CASSPTSGIFRETQYF	TGTGCCAGCAGTCCGACTAGCGGGATCTTTAGGGAGACCCAGTACTTC
TRBV10-3	11	NA	TRBJ1-1	NA	CATVGGTEAFF	TGTGCCACGGTAGGCGGCACTGAAGCTTTCTTT
TRBV3-1/TRBV3-2	13	TRBD1	TRBJ1-6	few	CASRGTGLTPLHF	TGTGCCAGCAGGGGGACAGGGTTGACACCCCTCCACTTT
TRBV10-3	17	TRBD1	TRBJ2-6	NA	CATHPGQGISGANVLTF	TGTGCCACCCACCCGGGACAGGGGATCTCTGGGGCCAACGTCCTGACTTTC
TRBV20-1	14	TRBD1	TRBJ1-5	few	CSASSGGQNQPQHF	TGCAGTGCTAGTTCAGGGGGGCAAAATCAGCCCCAGCATTTT
TRBV5-8	17	NA	TRBJ1-5	once	CASSHKTGQISNQPQHF	TGTGCCAGCAGCCATAAAACCGGACAGATATCTAATCAGCCCCAGCATTTT
TRBV3-1/TRBV3-2	18	TRBD1	TRBJ2-7	NA	CASSQWFPTGTGTYEQYF	TGTGCCAGCAGCCAATGGTTCCCCACCGGGACAGGGACCTACGAGCAGTACTTC
TRBV19	16	NA	TRBJ1-3	few	CASSIGWAVSGNTIYF	TGTGCCAGTAGTATCGGTTGGGCCGTCTCTGGAAACACCATATATTTT